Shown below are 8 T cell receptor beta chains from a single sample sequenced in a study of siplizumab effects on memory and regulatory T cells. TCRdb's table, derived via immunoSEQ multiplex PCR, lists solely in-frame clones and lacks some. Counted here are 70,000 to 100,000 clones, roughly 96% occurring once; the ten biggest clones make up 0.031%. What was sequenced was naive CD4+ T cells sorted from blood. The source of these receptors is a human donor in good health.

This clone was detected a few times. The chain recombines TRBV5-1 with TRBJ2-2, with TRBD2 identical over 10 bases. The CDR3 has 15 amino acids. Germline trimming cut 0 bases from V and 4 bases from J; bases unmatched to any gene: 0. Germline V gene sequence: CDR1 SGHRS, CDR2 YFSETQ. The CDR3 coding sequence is TGCGCCAGCAGCTTGGTAGCGGGGGGCACCGGGGAGCTGTTTTTT. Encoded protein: CASSLVAGGTGELFF.

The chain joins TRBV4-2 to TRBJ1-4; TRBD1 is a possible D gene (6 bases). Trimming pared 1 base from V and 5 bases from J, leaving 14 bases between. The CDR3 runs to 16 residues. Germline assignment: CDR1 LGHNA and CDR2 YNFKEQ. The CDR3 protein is CASSQASGTGNEKLFF. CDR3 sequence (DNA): TGTGCCAGCAGCCAAGCATCGGGTACAGGGAATGAAAAACTGTTTTTT.

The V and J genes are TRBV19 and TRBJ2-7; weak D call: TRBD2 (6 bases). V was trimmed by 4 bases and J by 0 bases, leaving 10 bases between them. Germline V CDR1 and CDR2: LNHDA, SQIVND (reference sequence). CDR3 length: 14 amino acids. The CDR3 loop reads CASSTGLDSYEQYF. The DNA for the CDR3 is TGTGCCAGTAGTACGGGACTTGACTCCTACGAGCAGTACTTC.

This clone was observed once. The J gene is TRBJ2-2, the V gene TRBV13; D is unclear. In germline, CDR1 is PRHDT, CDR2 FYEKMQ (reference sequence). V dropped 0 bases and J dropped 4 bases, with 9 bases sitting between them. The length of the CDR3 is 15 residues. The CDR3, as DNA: TGTGCCAGCAGCTTAGGGCCCGGGCGCACCGGGGAGCTGTTTTTT. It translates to CASSLGPGRTGELFF.

CDR3 coding DNA: TGTGCCAGCTCACCACCTAGCGGGGGGGCTAGAGATACGCAGTATTTT. Residues: CASSPPSGGARDTQYF. The chain carries TRBV18 and TRBJ2-3; 11 bases align to TRBD2. The ends lost 0 bases at V and 5 bases at J; junction bases unmatched: 4. This CDR3 region has 16 residues. Germline V lookup: CDR1 KGHSH, CDR2 LQKENI.

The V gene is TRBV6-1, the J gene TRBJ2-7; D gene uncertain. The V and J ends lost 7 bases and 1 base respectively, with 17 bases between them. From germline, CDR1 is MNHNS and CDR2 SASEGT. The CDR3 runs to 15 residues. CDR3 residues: CASTPEGIRSYEQYF. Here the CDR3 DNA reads TGTGCCAGCACCCCCGAAGGGATAAGGTCCTACGAGCAGTACTTC.

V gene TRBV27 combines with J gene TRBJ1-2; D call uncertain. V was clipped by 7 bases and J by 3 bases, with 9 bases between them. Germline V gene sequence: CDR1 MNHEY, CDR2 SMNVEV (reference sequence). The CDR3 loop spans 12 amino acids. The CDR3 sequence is CASTGRDYGYTF. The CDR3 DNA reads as TGTGCCAGCACGGGGAGGGACTATGGCTACACCTTC.

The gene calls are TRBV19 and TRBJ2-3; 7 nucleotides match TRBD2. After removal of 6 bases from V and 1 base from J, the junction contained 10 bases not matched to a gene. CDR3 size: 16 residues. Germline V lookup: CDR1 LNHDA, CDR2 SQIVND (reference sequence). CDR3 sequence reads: CASSGTYRGGTDTQYF. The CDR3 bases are TGTGCCAGTAGCGGGACCTACCGGGGGGGCACAGATACGCAGTATTTT.